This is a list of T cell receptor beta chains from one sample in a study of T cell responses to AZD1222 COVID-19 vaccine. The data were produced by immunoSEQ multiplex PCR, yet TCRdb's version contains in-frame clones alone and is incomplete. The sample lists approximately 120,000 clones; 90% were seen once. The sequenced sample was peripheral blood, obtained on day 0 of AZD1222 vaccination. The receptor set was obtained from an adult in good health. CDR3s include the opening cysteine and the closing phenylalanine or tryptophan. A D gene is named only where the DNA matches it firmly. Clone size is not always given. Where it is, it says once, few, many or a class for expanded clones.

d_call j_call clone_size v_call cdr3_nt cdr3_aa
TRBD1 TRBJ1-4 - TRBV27 TGTGCCAGCAGTTTGACTGGGACAGGGCGTGAAAAACTGTTTTTT CASSLTGTGREKLFF
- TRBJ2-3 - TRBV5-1 TGCGCCAGCAGCCCCGACGGCCAAAGCACAGATACGCAGTATTTT CASSPDGQSTDTQYF
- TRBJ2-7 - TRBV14 TGTGCCAGCAGCCAATGGGCCGGGGGCCCCGACGAGCAGTACTTC CASSQWAGGPDEQYF
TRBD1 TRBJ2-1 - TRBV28 TGTGCCAGCAGTTTTGACAGGGTCTTATACAATGAGCAGTTCTTC CASSFDRVLYNEQFF
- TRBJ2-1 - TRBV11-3 TGTGCCAGCAGCTTGGACTCGGGTGAGCAGTTCTTC CASSLDSGEQFF
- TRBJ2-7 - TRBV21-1 TGTGCCAGCAGCACACTCGGAACAGGGTACGAGCAGTACTTC CASSTLGTGYEQYF
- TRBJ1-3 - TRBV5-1 TGCGCCAGCAGCTTGGACCACGGGCAGGCCCGCTCTGGAAACACCATATATTTT CASSLDHGQARSGNTIYF
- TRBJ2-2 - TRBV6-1 TGTGCCAGCAAACGGCAGTCGAACACCGGGGAGCTGTTTTTT CASKRQSNTGELFF
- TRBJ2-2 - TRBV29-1 TGCAGCGTTTCCAGGGGATCCACCGGGGAGCTGTTTTTT CSVSRGSTGELFF
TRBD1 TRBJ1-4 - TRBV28 TGTGCCAGCAGTTTGACAGGGGGAGTATTAGCGGCTAATGAAAAACTGTTTTTT CASSLTGGVLAANEKLFF
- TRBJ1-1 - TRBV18 TGTGCCAGCTCACGGACAGTAATGAACACTGAAGCTTTCTTT CASSRTVMNTEAFF
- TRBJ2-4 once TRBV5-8 TGTGCCAGCAGCATCCGGGATAGCGTCGTTCTAGCCAAAAACATTCAGTACTTC CASSIRDSVVLAKNIQYF
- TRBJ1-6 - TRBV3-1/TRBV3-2 TGTGCCAGCAGCCAAGATGGGTCTACCTATTCACCCCTCCACTTT CASSQDGSTYSPLHF
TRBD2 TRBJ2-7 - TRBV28 TGTGCCAGCAGTTCCGGGAGGATCTCCTACGAGCAGTACTTC CASSSGRISYEQYF
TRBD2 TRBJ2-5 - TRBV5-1 TGCGCCAGCAGCCCCACACTAGCGGGAGGGTTGGAGACCCAGTACTTC CASSPTLAGGLETQYF
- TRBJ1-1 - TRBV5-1 TGCGCCAGCAGCCTAAGGTGGGACACTGAAGCTTTCTTT CASSLRWDTEAFF
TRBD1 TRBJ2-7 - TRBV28 TGTGCCAGCAGACCCTCCGGGACAGCCTACGAGCAGTACTTC CASRPSGTAYEQYF
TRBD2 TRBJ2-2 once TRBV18 TGTGCCAGCTCACGACTTCCTGGGGGGGACACCGGGGAGCTGTTTTTT CASSRLPGGDTGELFF
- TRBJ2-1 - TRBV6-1 TGTGCCAGCAGTGATTTCCAAAATGAGCAGTTCTTC CASSDFQNEQFF
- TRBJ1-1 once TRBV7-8 TGTGCCAGCAGCTTAGCGATTCCGGGGCGGAACACTGAAGCTTTCTTT CASSLAIPGRNTEAFF
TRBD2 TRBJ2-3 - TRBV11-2 TGTGCCAGCAGCTTAGTTGGACAGGGGGGACTAGCGGGATCCCAGAAGCAGTATTTT CASSLVGQGGLAGSQKQYF
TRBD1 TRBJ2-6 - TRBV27 TGTGCCAGCAGTTTGAAGCGACAGGGCACGGCCGGGGCCAACGTCCTGACTTTC CASSLKRQGTAGANVLTF
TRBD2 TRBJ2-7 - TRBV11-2 TGTGCCAGCAGCTTAACTCTAGCGGGAGGGCAGGAGTCGTACTTC CASSLTLAGGQESYF
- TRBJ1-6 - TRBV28 TGTGCCAGCACCCTGGGTAGGGGAACCTATAATTCACCCCTCCACTTT CASTLGRGTYNSPLHF
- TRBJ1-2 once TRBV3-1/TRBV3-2 TGTGCCAGCAGCCAAGTCGGGGGGGCTGCGTATGGCTACACCTTC CASSQVGGAAYGYTF
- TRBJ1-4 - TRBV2 TGTGCCAGCAGTGAAGGGCCAGCTAATGAAAAACTGTTTTTT CASSEGPANEKLFF
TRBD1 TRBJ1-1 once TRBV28 TGTGCCAGCACTTCTGATCCGGGACAGGGAGCCACTGAAGCTTTCTTT CASTSDPGQGATEAFF